Shown below are 10 T cell receptor beta chains from a single sample sequenced in a study of OX40 agonist ivuxolimab in advanced cancers. Method: immunoSEQ multiplex PCR; TCRdb's copy keeps in-frame clones and lacks some. This table has fewer than 120,000 clones, around 90% appearing once. The sample here was CD4+ or CD8+ T cells sorted from blood, taken in a trial of the OX40 agonist ivuxolimab. The receptors originated from an adult with an advanced solid tumor such as melanoma, head and neck, liver or kidney cancer.

The chain couples TRBV21-1 to TRBJ1-4; TRBD1, as called in the table, went unchecked against the DNA. TRBV21-1 is annotated as a pseudogene. The CDR3 length is 14 residues. The CDR3 DNA is TGTGCCAGCAGCAAAGGCCAGGGGAGTGAAAAACTGTTTTTT. Translating it yields CASSKGQGSEKLFF.

This rearrangement joins TRBV6-5 to TRBJ2-3, with D possibly TRBD2 on 5 matching bases. This CDR3 region has 16 residues. The V gene lost 1 base and the J gene lost 1 base, with 12 bases spanning the gap. Germline V gives CDR1 MNHEY, CDR2 SVGAGI. The CDR3 here is CASSYFSGRGTDTQYF. The CDR3 DNA reads TGTGCCAGCAGTTACTTCTCGGGGAGAGGCACAGATACGCAGTATTTT.

The chain employs TRBV5-1 and TRBJ1-4; D perhaps matches TRBD1 (5 bases). The CDR3 loop spans 15 amino acids. V dropped 4 bases and J dropped 7 bases, with 17 bases sitting between them. Germline CDR1 and CDR2: SGHRS and YFSETQ. The CDR3 here is CASSIDSVAREKLFF. The DNA for the CDR3 is TGCGCCAGCAGCATAGACAGTGTTGCGCGTGAAAAACTGTTTTTT.

This chain joins TRBV14 and TRBJ1-2, with 7 positions matching TRBD1. The CDR3 contains 15 residues. J was trimmed by 4 bases and V by 0 bases; bases with no gene match: 5. CDR1 is SGHDN, CDR2 FVKESK, per germline. CDR3 DNA sequence: TGTGCCAGCAGCCAAGAGGACAGGCGTAGCTATGGCTACACCTTC. It encodes CASSQEDRRSYGYTF.

CDR3 sequence (DNA): TGTGCCTGGAGTTCCGGAGGGGTCCACGAGCAGTACTTC. This sequence encodes CAWSSGGVHEQYF. The chain recombines TRBV30 with TRBJ2-7; D may be TRBD2 (6 bases). Germline V lookup: CDR1 GTSNPN, CDR2 SVGIG (reference sequence). The CDR3 spans 13 residues. Trimming removed 2 bases at V and 5 bases at J, with 13 bases between.

CDR3 region: CSVERGQGRGYGYTF. The DNA of the CDR3 is TGCAGCGTTGAACGGGGACAGGGACGGGGGTATGGCTACACCTTC. The chain recombines TRBV29-1 with TRBJ1-2; TRBD1 matches 9 bases. The CDR3 contains 15 residues. The V gene's germline CDR1 is SQVTM and CDR2 ANQGSEA. V shed 2 bases, J shed 5 bases, and the junction held 9 bases outside the gene matches. Filled out from reference TRBV29-1 and TRBJ1-2, the complete variable domain reads SAVISQKPSRDICQRGTSLTIQCQVDSQVTMMFWYRQQPGQSLTLIATANQGSEATYESGFVIDKFPISRPNLTFSTLTVSNMSPEDSSIYLCSVERGQGRGYGYTFGSGTRLTVV.

The chain uses TRBV19 and TRBJ2-1, with 7 bases matching TRBD1. The V gene end was trimmed by 3 bases and the J gene end by 7 bases; junction bases not matched to a gene: 6. CDR1 and CDR2 from the germline V gene are LNHDA and SQIVND (reference sequence). CDR3 length: 14 amino acids. CDR3 nucleotide sequence: TGTGCCAGTAGTATTGGGACAGACTTGAATGAGCAGTTCTTC. It encodes CASSIGTDLNEQFF.

The table lists this clone with a count of one. The V gene is TRBV4-2, the J gene TRBJ2-7; the match to TRBD1 covers 9 bases. Germline assignment: CDR1 LGHNA and CDR2 YNFKEQ. The junction had 3 bases not matched to a gene; V was cut back by 4 bases and J by 2 bases. This CDR3 is 14 amino acids long. Written as DNA, the CDR3 is TGTGCCAGCAGCCGGGGGACAGGGACCTACGAGCAGTACTTC. It translates to CASSRGTGTYEQYF.

The genes are TRBV19 and TRBJ1-1, with 8 bases aligning to TRBD1. Trimming removed 6 bases from V and 2 bases from J; junction bases left unmatched: 5. CDR1 is LNHDA and CDR2 is SQIVND in the germline V gene (reference sequence). The CDR3 runs to 14 residues. CDR3 sequence reads: CASSNRGGNTEAFF. Here the CDR3 DNA reads TGTGCCAGTAGCAACAGGGGGGGAAACACTGAAGCTTTCTTT.

The gene calls are TRBV5-4 and TRBJ1-4; no reliable D call. This CDR3 has 15 residues. Germline loops: CDR1 SGHNT, CDR2 YYREEE (reference sequence). V lost 0 bases, J lost 7 bases, and 13 bases lay in between. CDR3 sequence: CASSLAGQSLEKLFF. In DNA, the CDR3 is TGTGCCAGCAGCTTGGCTGGGCAGTCACTTGAAAAACTGTTTTTT.